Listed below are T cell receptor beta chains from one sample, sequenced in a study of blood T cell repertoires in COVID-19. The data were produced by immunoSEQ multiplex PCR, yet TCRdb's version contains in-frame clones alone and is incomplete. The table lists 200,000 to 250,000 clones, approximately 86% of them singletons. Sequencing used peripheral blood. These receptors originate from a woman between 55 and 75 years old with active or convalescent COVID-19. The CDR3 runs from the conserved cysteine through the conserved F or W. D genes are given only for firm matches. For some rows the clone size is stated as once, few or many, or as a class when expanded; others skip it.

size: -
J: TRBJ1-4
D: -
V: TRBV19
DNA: TGTGCCAGTACCACGACCCGGGGAGATGAAAAACTGTTTTTT
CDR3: CASTTTRGDEKLFF

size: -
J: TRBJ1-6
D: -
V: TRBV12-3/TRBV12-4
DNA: TGTGCCAGCAGTTTCGGACTGAATTCACCCCTCCACTTT
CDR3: CASSFGLNSPLHF

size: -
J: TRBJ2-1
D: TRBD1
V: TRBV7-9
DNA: TGTGCCAGCAGCTCTAGGACAGGGGCGCAATCCTACAATGAGCAGTTCTTC
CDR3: CASSSRTGAQSYNEQFF

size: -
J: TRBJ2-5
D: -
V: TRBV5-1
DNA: TGCGCCAGCAGCTTTGAGAGCTCGGGGGAGACCCAGTACTTC
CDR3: CASSFESSGETQYF

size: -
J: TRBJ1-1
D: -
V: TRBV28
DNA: TGTGCCAGCAGTTTCTTTGACACGAACACTGAAGCTTTCTTT
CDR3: CASSFFDTNTEAFF

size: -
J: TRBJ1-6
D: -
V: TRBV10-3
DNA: TGTGCCATCAGTGCAAGAGTCGCAGGGGTGGGCTCACCCCTCCACTTT
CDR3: CAISARVAGVGSPLHF

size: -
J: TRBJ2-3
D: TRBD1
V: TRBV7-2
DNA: TGTGCCAGCAGCTTAAACAGGGGGCTGACAGATACGCAGTATTTT
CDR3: CASSLNRGLTDTQYF

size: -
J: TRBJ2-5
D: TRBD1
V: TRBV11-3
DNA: TGTGCCAGCAGCCCGGGACAGCAAGAGACCCAGTACTTC
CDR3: CASSPGQQETQYF

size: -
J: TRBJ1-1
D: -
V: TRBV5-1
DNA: TGCGCCAGCAACTTGGTCTCCCTAGGGAACACTGAAGCTTTCTTT
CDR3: CASNLVSLGNTEAFF

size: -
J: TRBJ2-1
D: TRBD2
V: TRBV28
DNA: TGTGCCAGCAGTCCCGGGACTAGCGGGTCGGACCCCTACAATGAGCAGTTCTTC
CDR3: CASSPGTSGSDPYNEQFF

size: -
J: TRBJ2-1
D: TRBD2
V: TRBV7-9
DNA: TGTGCCAGCGGACTGAGGGCTAGCGGGAGTTCCTACAATGAGCAGTTCTTC
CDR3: CASGLRASGSSYNEQFF

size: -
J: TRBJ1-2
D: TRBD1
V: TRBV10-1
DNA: TGCGCCAGCGGGACAGGGAAGAATCGTGGCTACACCTTC
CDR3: CASGTGKNRGYTF

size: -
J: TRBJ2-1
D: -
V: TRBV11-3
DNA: TGTGCCAGCAGCTTAAGGACCTCTAGCGTTAGCTCCTACAATGAGCAGTTCTTC
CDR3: CASSLRTSSVSSYNEQFF

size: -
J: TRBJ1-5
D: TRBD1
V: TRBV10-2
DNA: TGCGCCAGCAGTACAGGGGCTCGGCAGCCCCAGCATTTT
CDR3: CASSTGARQPQHF

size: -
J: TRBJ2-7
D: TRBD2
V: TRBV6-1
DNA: TGTGCCAGCATCGCGGGAGGGTCGTGGGTGCAGTACTTC
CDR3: CASIAGGSWVQYF

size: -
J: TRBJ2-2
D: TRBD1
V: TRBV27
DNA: TGTGCCAGCACTCTAACGGACAGGGGGAACACCGGGGAGCTGTTTTTT
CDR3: CASTLTDRGNTGELFF

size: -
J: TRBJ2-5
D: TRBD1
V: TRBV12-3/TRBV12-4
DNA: TGTGCCAGCAGCAGGGGACAGCAAGAGACCCAGTACTTC
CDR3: CASSRGQQETQYF

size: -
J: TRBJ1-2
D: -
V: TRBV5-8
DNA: TGTGCCAGCAGCTTCCGTCTGGGGGGCTATGGCTACACCTTC
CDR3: CASSFRLGGYGYTF

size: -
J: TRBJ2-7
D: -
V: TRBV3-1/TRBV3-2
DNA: TGTGCCAGCAGCCAGATCGGACAGAACTCCTACGAGCAGTACTTC
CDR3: CASSQIGQNSYEQYF

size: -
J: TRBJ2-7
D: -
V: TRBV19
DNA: TGTGCCAGTAGTCAAACTAACTCCTACGAGCAGTACTTC
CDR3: CASSQTNSYEQYF

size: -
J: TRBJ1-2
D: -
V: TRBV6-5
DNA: TGTGCCAGTAGGCCGGGAACGGGGTCTGACTATGGCTACACCTTC
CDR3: CASRPGTGSDYGYTF

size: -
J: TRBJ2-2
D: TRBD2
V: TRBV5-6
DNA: TGTGCCAGCAGCCTGGGACTAGCGTCCGGGGAGCTGTTTTTT
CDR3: CASSLGLASGELFF

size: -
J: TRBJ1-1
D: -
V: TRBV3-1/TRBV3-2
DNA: TGTGCCAGCAGTCAATATAGGGGAGGGAGCACTGAAGCTTTCTTT
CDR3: CASSQYRGGSTEAFF

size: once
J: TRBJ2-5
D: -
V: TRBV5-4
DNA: TGTGCCAGCAGCTTGGCGGGAGTTCAGGAGACCCAGTACTTC
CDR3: CASSLAGVQETQYF

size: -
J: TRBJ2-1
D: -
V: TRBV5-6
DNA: TGTGCCAGCATCCAGGGTCTCGGCTATGAGCAGTTCTTC
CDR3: CASIQGLGYEQFF

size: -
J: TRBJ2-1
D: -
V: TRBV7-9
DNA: TGTGCCAGCGCTGAACGGGAAGGATCCTACAATGAGCAGTTCTTC
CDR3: CASAEREGSYNEQFF

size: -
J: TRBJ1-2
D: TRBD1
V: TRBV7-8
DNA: TGTGCCAGCAGCTTGGACAGGGTCGTTTCCTCGTCGAGCGGCTACACCTTC
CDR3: CASSLDRVVSSSSGYTF

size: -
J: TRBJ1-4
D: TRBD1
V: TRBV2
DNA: TGTGCCAGCAGCTTGGGACAGGGGGTAAATGAAAAACTGTTTTTT
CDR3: CASSLGQGVNEKLFF

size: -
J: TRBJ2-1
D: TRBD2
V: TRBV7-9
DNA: TGTGCCAGCAGCCGAGGACTAGCGGGTGGGATTAGCTCCTACAATGAGCAGTTCTTC
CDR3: CASSRGLAGGISSYNEQFF

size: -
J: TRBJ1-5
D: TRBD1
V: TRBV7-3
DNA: TGTGCCAGCAGACCCAGACAGGGAACCTGGGGGCCCCAGCATTTT
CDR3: CASRPRQGTWGPQHF

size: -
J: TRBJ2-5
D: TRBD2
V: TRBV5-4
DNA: TGTGCCAGCAGCTTCCCCAGGCCGGGAGGAGAGACCCAGTACTTC
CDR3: CASSFPRPGGETQYF

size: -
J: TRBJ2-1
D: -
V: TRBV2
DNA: TGTGCCAGTCTAACCTCTCTAGGGGGGGACAATGAGCAGTTCTTC
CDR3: CASLTSLGGDNEQFF

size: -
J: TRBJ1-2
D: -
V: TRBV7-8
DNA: TGTGCCAGCAGCTTACAGGGGAACTATGGCTACACCTTC
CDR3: CASSLQGNYGYTF

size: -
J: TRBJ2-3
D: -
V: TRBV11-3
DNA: TGTGCCAGCAGCCGGACTGCCAGCACAGATACGCAGTATTTT
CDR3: CASSRTASTDTQYF

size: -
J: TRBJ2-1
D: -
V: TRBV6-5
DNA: TGTGCCAGCAGTCCCCCCCGTGGGCATGAGCAGTTCTTC
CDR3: CASSPPRGHEQFF

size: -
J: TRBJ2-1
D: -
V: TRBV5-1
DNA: TGCGCCAGCAGCTTCGAGGGAGGTGAGCAGTTCTTC
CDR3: CASSFEGGEQFF

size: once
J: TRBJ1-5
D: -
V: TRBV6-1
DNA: TGTGCCAGCAGTGAAGAGAGTTATAGCAATCAGCCCCAGCATTTT
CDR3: CASSEESYSNQPQHF

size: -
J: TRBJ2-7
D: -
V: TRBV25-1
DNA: TGTGCCAGCAGTGAAGACGAGGCAGGGCAATTCTACGAGCAGTACTTC
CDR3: CASSEDEAGQFYEQYF

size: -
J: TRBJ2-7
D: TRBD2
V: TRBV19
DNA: TGTGCCAGTAGTACTACTAGCGGAGTCGTACACGAGCAGTACTTC
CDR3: CASSTTSGVVHEQYF

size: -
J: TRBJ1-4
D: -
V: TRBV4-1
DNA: TGCGCCAGCAGCCAAACGCAGGGAGGATTTGAAAAACTGTTTTTT
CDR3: CASSQTQGGFEKLFF

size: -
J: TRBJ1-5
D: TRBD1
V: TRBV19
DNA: TGTGCCAGTAGTTTTTTTAGTGGCTTGGGACAGTATAGCAATCAGCCCCAGCATTTT
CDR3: CASSFFSGLGQYSNQPQHF

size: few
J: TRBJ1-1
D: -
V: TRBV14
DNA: TGTGCCAGCAGCCAACTACCGGGACTTATGGCTTTCTTT
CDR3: CASSQLPGLMAFF

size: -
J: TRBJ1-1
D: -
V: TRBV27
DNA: TGTGCCAGCAGCTTTGGGACAAAAGGTGAAGCTTTCTTT
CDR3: CASSFGTKGEAFF

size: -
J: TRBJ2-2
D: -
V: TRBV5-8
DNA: TGTGCCAGCAGCTCCTGGGACACTATAAACACCGGGGAGCTGTTTTTT
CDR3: CASSSWDTINTGELFF

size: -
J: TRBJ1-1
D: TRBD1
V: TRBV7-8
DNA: TGTGCCAGCAGCCTTGTACAGGGGTTTTTCGCTGAAGCTTTCTTT
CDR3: CASSLVQGFFAEAFF

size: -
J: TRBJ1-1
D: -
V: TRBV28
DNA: TGTGCCAGCAGTTTAGTAGCCAAGAACACTGAAGCTTTCTTT
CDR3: CASSLVAKNTEAFF

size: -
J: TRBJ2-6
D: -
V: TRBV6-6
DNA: TGTGCCAGCAATCGGGCAGGGGGACTCTCCTCTGGGGCCAACGTCCTGACTTTC
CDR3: CASNRAGGLSSGANVLTF

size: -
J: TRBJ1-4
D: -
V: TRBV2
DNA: TGTGCCAGCAGTGAACAGGGGCGCCCCGGAAAACTGTTTTTT
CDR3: CASSEQGRPGKLFF

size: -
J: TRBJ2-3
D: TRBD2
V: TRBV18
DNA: TGTGCCAGCTCACCCTGGGGCCTAGCGGGAGAAACAGATACGCAGTATTTT
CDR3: CASSPWGLAGETDTQYF

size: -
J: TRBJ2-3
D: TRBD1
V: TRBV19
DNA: TGTGCCAGTAGTATGGGGCGACAGGTCAGGGGGAAGAATACGCAGTATTTT
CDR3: CASSMGRQVRGKNTQYF

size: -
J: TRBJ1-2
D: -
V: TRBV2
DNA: TGTGCCAGCAGCGCACCAGACTATGGCTACACCTTC
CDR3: CASSAPDYGYTF